The entry below describes one TCR beta chain. Its specific antigen is unknown. It has no much larger one-base neighbor in the sample; base qualities were not kept. The immunoSEQ Assay, a bias-controlled multiplex PCR, was used to amplify TCRbeta CDR3 regions from genomic DNA. Per the source publication's procedure: Nucleated cell counts per sample were estimated from amplification of reference gene primers within the assay. To quantify the absolute abundance of each unique TCRbeta CDR3 rearrangement, sequence reads were collapsed and filtered. For each sample, productive Simpson clonality was calculated as the square root of Simpson's diversity index over productive rearrangements. As stored in TCRdb, this immuneACCESS dataset retains in-frame rearrangements with V and J assigned. A fraction of the clones does not appear; measured against another copy, unresolved V genes explain less than half of the discrepancy, and the remainder lacks a known reason. V, J and clone size derive from that table, while D and trimming were established from the DNA sequence. The sample table shows over 200,000 clones, and approximately 84% are seen once. Clones ranked in the top ten supply over 14% of the sample.

V loses 5 bases of germline sequence and J loses 7 bases, and the interval between the two ends is 15 bases. The CDR3 runs 14 residues from the cysteine to the phenylalanine. CDR3 DNA only is kept here, 42 bases in frame from base 1. Reading the germline V gene gives CDR1 MNHEY and CDR2 SVGEGT. This entry comes from a study of blood T cell repertoires in COVID-19 (dated by TCRdb to the early 2020s). Background on the whole study: The collaborator samples originated in the United States, Italy and Spain and spanned the acute and convalescent phases of COVID-19. The prospective study material was composed of cDNA or gDNA derived from T cells, B-cell-depleted T cells, or PBMCs. The dataset comprised deeply sampled blood TCRbeta repertoires from subjects exposed to, actively infected with, or recovered from COVID-19. A freely available public database, intended as a resource for researchers studying the immune response to SARS-CoV-2, is where the repertoires were released. The samples were drawn from two sources: the first 160 participants of the ongoing ImmuneRACE study, and over 1,000 subjects contributed by 6 global collaborators. Sample metadata almost always included a de-identified subject ID, COVID-19 status, age in years and sex. Where available, HLA class I and class II types were obtained from metadata supplied by the sample provider rather than from assay-based typing. On the study overall, not on this receptor specifically: The amount of clinical and demographic metadata varied by source and participant and was provided uncurated.

Participants in the prospective study were enrolled through a virtual design, were aged about 18 to 100 years, and lived in 24 United States geographic areas. In the prospective study, participants were assigned to cohorts based on the clinical history participants reported in a screening survey and a study questionnaire. Recovered participants in ImmuneRACE Cohort 3 were defined by two consecutive negative NP/OP PCR tests, clearance by a healthcare professional, or resolution of symptoms. Each participant in the prospective study had whole blood, serum and a nasopharyngeal or oropharyngeal swab collected by mobile phlebotomists. Additional blood draws and questionnaires over an approximately two-month period could optionally be provided by prospective study participants. Before DNA extraction, prospective study blood samples were shipped either frozen or at room temperature.

This clonotype originated in a man between 40 and 49 years old who had recovered from COVID-19. The specimen was PBMCs or T cells enriched from blood (not recorded which). The rearranged chain carries TRBV6-2 or TRBV6-3 and TRBJ1-5; a tentative D match to TRBD1 spans 6 bases. The CDR3 here reads CASSPTGREQPQHF. The base sequence is TGTGCCAGCAGTCCAACAGGGCGGGAGCAGCCCCAGCATTTT.